The 15 T cell receptor beta chains presented below share a single source sample, sequenced in a study of beta chain features in type 1 diabetes. Findings and limits, study-wide: Shortening that was moderate but significant affected the TCRB CDR3s of Type 1 diabetes patients in all four CD4+ subsets.

Their specific antigens are unknown. cDNA synthesis used the whole RNA isolate, giving expressed TCRB sequences. Data came from immunoSEQ multiplex PCR; TCRdb stores just in-frame clones and leaves some out. The table lists under 200,000 clones, 8% to 9.5% of them singletons, with approximately 0.54% in the top ten. Source material: central memory CD4+ T cells from blood. Receptors were obtained from a woman under 30 with type 1 diabetes.

The rearrangement uses TRBV16 and TRBJ2-6; D ambiguous. Germline loops: CDR1 KGHSY, CDR2 FQNENV. V was cut by 8 bases and J by 0 bases, with 5 bases left in between. This CDR3 has 13 residues. Here the CDR3 reads CASSSSGANVLTF. DNA of the CDR3: TGTGCCAGCTCCTCCTCTGGGGCCAACGTCCTGACTTTC.

Only a few counts were recorded for this clone. The chain combines TRBV19 with TRBJ1-2; D call uncertain. This CDR3 has 13 amino acids. Looked up from germline, CDR1 is LNHDA and CDR2 is SQIVND (reference sequence). Trimming took 2 bases from V and 4 from J, leaving 8 bases between them. Written as DNA, the CDR3 is TGTGCCAGTAGTATAACGGAGTTCTATGGCTACACCTTC. Translated: CASSITEFYGYTF.

The table lists this clone with a few counts. The gene calls are TRBV7-2 and TRBJ2-3; 10 positions agree with TRBD2. V lost 6 bases, J lost 3 bases, and 9 bases stayed unmatched. Germline CDR1 and CDR2: SGHTA and FQGNSA. This CDR3 contains 16 residues. CDR3 amino acids: CASRLTSGGGTDTQYF. CDR3 coding DNA: TGTGCCAGCAGGCTGACCAGCGGGGGGGGAACAGATACGCAGTATTTT.

The chain is built from TRBV7-2 and TRBJ2-1; TRBD1 agrees at 8 bases. J gave up 8 bases and V 5 bases, and 8 bases lay outside the gene matches. Germline CDR1 and CDR2: SGHTA and FQGNSA. There are 14 residues in the CDR3. This CDR3 reads CASSPGQGLDEQFF. The CDR3, as DNA: TGTGCCAGCAGCCCCGGACAGGGCCTCGATGAGCAGTTCTTC.

This clone was counted a few times. The V gene is TRBV5-1, the J gene TRBJ2-5; weak D call: TRBD1 (5 bases). V gave up 2 bases and J gave up 3 bases, with 8 bases separating them. Germline V lookup: CDR1 SGHRS, CDR2 YFSETQ. The CDR3 length is 13 residues. In nucleotides, the CDR3 is TGCGCCAGCAGCTTTGGGGCAGAAGAGACCCAGTACTTC. As protein: CASSFGAEETQYF.

This clone was picked up a small number of times. Written as DNA, the CDR3 is TGTGCCAGCAGCCAAGGACTAGCGGGAGGTTACCAAGAGACCCAGTACTTC. Amino acid sequence: CASSQGLAGGYQETQYF. The chain employs TRBV14 and TRBJ2-5, with 13 bases lining up with TRBD2. The CDR3 spans 17 residues. Losses at the gene ends were 1 base for V and 0 bases for J; bases not matched to a gene: 2. Germline CDR1 reads SGHDN; CDR2 reads FVKESK.

This clone was observed a few times. The V and J genes are TRBV6-5 and TRBJ2-3; TRBD1 might be the D (5 bases). There are 14 residues in the CDR3. The V gene's germline CDR1 is MNHEY and CDR2 SVGAGI. V was shortened by 2 bases and J by 3 bases, with 9 bases between the two germline ends. CDR3 sequence (DNA): TGTGCCAGCAGTTACAGGGGTAGAACAGATACGCAGTATTTT. This sequence encodes CASSYRGRTDTQYF.

This clone was found a few times. The V call is TRBV15, the J call TRBJ1-3; 7 bases agree with TRBD1. V trimming: 1 base; J trimming: 3 bases; junction bases outside the gene matches: 0. This CDR3 is built from 14 residues. CDR1 LNHNV and CDR2 YYDKDF come from the germline V gene (reference sequence). For the CDR3, the DNA is TGTGCCACCAGCAGAGCAGGGGGTGGAAACACCATATATTTT. Translating gives CATSRAGGGNTIYF.

The chain carries TRBV7-9 and TRBJ2-4; D gene unclear. The CDR3 covers 15 residues. Trimming stripped 2 bases from V and 3 bases from J, with 11 bases between. Germline CDR1 SEHNR, CDR2 FQNEAQ (reference sequence). DNA for the CDR3: TGTGCCAGCAGCTTATACGCGGCCGACAAAAACATTCAGTACTTC. Translating gives CASSLYAADKNIQYF.

This clone was detected only a few times. This sequence joins TRBV11-2 and TRBJ2-7; 10 positions match TRBD2. The CDR3 loop spans 13 amino acids. Germline V gene lookup returns CDR1 SGHAT and CDR2 FQNNGV. V gave up 8 bases and J gave up 7 bases; unmatched junction bases: 8. The CDR3 DNA follows: TGTGCCAGCTCTCCAGCGGGAGGGGCGGAGCAGTACTTC. Its translation is CASSPAGGAEQYF.

This clone turned up a few times. This sequence joins TRBV19 and TRBJ1-1, with D possibly being TRBD1 (5 bases). CDR3 length equals 13 residues. Germline V gene lookup returns CDR1 LNHDA and CDR2 SQIVND (reference sequence). Trimming shortened V by 3 bases and J by 5 bases, and 10 bases separated the two germline ends. The chain's CDR3 is CASSIRGRTEAFF. CDR3 DNA sequence: TGTGCCAGTAGTATTCGGGGGAGGACTGAAGCTTTCTTT.

This clone was found a few times. This chain links TRBV13 with TRBJ2-7, with 11 bases matching TRBD2. Germline loops: CDR1 PRHDT, CDR2 FYEKMQ (reference sequence). V lost 6 bases to trimming and J lost 1 base; unmatched junction nucleotides: 2. CDR3 size: 14 residues. CDR3 nucleotide sequence: TGTGCCAGCAGATCTAGCGGGGGGTCCTACGAGCAGTACTTC. Translating it yields CASRSSGGSYEQYF.

This clone turned up a few times. V gene TRBV7-2 combines with J gene TRBJ2-7; weak D call: TRBD1 (5 bases). The CDR3 sequence is 14 residues long. Germline CDR1 reads SGHTA; CDR2 reads FQGNSA. Trimming shortened V by 1 base and J by 2 bases, and 9 bases separated the two germline ends. CDR3 amino acids: CASSLGTLTYEQYF. In DNA, the CDR3 is TGTGCCAGCAGCTTAGGGACACTGACCTACGAGCAGTACTTC.

This clone was counted a few times. The chain links TRBV4-3 to TRBJ2-5; 11 bases map to TRBD2. CDR1 is LGHNA, CDR2 YSLEER, per germline. J was trimmed by 1 base and V by 7 bases; bases with no gene match: 8. This CDR3 spans 16 amino acids. CDR3 region: CASNAPGLAVQETQYF. The DNA for the CDR3 is TGCGCCAGCAACGCACCGGGACTAGCGGTCCAAGAGACCCAGTACTTC.

The chain's CDR3 is CASSLAEAGELFF. CDR3 coding DNA: TGTGCCAGCAGCTTAGCCGAGGCCGGGGAGCTGTTTTTT. The chain combines TRBV11-3 with TRBJ2-2; D gene ambiguous. The V gene lost 1 base and the J gene lost 6 bases, with 6 bases spanning the gap. Germline CDR1 and CDR2: SGHNT and YENEEA. This CDR3 contains 13 residues.